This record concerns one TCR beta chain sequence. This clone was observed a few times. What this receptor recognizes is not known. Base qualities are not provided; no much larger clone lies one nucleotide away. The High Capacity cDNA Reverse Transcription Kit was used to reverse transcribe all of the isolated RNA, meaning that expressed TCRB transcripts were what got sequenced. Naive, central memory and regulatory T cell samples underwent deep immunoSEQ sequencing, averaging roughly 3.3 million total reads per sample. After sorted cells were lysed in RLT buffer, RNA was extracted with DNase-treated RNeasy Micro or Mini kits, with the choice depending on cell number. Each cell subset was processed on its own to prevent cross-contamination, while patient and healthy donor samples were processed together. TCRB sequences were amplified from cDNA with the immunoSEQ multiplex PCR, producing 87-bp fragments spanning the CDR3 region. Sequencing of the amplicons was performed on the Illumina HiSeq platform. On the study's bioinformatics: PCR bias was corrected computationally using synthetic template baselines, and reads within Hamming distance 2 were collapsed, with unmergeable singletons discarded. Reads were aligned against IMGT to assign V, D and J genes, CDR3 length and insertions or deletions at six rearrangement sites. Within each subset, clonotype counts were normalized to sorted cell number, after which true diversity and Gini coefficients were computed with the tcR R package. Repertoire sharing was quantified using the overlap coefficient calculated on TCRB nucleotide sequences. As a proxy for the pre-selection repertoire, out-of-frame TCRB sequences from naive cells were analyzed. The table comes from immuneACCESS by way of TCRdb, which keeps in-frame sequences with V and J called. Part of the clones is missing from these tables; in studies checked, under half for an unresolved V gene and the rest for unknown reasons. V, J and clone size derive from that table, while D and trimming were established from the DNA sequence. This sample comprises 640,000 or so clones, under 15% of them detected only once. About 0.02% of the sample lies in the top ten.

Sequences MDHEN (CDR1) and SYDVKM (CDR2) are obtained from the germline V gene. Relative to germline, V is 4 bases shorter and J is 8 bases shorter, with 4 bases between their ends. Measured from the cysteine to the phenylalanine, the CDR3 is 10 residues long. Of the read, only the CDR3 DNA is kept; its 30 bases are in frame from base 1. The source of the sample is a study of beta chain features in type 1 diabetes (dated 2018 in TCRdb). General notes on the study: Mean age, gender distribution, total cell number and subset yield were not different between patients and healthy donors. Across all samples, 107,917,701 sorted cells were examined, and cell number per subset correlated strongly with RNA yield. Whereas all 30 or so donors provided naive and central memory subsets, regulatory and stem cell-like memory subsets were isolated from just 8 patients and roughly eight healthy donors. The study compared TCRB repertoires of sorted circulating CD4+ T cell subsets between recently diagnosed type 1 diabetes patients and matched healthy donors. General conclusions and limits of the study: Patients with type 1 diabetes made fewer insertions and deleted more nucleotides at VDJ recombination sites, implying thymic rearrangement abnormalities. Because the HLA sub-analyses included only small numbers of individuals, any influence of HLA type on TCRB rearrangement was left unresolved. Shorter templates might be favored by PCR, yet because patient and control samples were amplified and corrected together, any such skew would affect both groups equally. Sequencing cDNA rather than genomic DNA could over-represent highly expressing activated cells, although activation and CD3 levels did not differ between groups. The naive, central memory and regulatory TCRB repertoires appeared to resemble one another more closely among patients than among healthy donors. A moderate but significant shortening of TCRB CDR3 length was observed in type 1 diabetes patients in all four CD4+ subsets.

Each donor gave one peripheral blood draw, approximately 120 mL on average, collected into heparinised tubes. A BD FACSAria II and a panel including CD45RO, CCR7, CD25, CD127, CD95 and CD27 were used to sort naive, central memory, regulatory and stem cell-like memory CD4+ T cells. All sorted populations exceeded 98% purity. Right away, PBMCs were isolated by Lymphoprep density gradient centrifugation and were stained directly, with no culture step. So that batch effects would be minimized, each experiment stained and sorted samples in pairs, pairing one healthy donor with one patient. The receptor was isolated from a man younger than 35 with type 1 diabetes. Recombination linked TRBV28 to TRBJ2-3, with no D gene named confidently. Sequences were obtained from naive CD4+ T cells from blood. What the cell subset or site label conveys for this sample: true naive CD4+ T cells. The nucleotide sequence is TGTGCCAGCAGTTCAGGTACGCAGTATTTT. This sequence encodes CASSSGTQYF. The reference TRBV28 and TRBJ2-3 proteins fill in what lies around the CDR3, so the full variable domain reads DVKVTQSSRYLVKRTGEKVFLECVQDMDHENMFWYRQDPGLGLRLIYFSYDVKMKEKGDIPEGYSVSREKKERFSLILESASTNQTSMYLCASSSGTQYFGPGTRLTVL.